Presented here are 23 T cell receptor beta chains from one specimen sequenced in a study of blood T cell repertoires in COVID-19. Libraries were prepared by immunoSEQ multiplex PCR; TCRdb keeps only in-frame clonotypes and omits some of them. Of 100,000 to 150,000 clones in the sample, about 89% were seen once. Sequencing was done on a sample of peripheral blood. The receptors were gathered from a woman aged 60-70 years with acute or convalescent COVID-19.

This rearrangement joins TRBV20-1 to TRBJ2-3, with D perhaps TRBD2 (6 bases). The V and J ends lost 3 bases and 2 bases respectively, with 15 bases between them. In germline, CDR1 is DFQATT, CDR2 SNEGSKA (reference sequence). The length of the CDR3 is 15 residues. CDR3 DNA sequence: TGCAGTGCTAGTCCGCCGCTAGCGCCCACAGATACGCAGTATTTT. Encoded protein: CSASPPLAPTDTQYF.

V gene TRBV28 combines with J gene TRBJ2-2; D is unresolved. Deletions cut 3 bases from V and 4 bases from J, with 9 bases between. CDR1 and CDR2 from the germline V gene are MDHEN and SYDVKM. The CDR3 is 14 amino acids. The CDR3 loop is CASSFEPRTGELFF. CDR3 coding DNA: TGTGCCAGCAGTTTTGAGCCCCGCACCGGGGAGCTGTTTTTT.

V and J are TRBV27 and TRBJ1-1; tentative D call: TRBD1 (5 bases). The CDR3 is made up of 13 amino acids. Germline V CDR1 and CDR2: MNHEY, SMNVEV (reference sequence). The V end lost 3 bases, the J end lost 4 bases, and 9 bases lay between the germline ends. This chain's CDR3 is CASSLEGVTEAFF. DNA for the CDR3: TGTGCCAGCAGTTTGGAAGGGGTCACTGAAGCTTTCTTT.

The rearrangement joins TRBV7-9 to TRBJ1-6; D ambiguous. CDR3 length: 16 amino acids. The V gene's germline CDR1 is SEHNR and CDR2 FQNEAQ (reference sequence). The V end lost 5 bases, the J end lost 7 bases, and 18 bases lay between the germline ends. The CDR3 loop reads CASSRSSQLQNSPLHF. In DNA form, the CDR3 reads TGTGCCAGCAGCCGATCGAGTCAGCTACAGAATTCACCCCTCCACTTT.

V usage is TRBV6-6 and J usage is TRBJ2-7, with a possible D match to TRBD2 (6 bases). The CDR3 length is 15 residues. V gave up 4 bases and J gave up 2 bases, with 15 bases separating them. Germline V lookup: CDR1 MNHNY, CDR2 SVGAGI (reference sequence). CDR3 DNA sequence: TGTGCCAGCAGTTCTACAAGGGGAGGAACCTACGAGCAGTACTTC. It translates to CASSSTRGGTYEQYF.

The chain's CDR3 is CASSRRQGSATNEKLFF. CDR3 bases: TGTGCCAGCTCGCGTAGACAGGGCTCCGCAACTAATGAAAAACTGTTTTTT. The J gene is TRBJ1-4, the V gene TRBV18; 7 bases match TRBD1. The V segment lost 6 bases and the J segment 0 bases; nucleotides outside the gene matches: 10. Germline V CDR1 and CDR2: KGHSH, LQKENI. CDR3 length equals 17 residues.

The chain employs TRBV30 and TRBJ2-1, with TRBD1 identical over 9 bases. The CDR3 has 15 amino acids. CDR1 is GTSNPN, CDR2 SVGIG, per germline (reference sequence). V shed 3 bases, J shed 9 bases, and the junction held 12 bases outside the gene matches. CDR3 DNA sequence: TGTGCCTGGAGAGGTTGGGGACAGGGCATGGGTGAGCAGTTCTTC. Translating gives CAWRGWGQGMGEQFF.

This CDR3 is CASSLGRLYNEQFF. The CDR3 bases are TGTGCCAGCAGCTTAGGCAGACTCTACAATGAGCAGTTCTTC. The J gene is TRBJ2-1, the V gene TRBV7-8, with D uncertain. V was pared by 1 base and J by 3 bases, with 7 bases between. Germline V gives CDR1 SGHVS, CDR2 FQNEAQ. The CDR3 contains 14 residues.

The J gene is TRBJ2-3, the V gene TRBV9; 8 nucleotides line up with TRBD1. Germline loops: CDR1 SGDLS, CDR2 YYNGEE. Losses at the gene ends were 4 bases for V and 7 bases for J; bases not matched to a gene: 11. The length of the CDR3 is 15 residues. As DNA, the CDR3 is TGTGCCAGCAGCTCCCCCCAGGGGGCAGGGAATACGCAGTATTTT. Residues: CASSSPQGAGNTQYF.

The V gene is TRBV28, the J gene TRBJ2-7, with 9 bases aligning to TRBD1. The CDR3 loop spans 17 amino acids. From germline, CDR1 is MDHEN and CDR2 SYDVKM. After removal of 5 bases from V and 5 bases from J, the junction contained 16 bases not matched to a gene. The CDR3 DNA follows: TGTGCCAGCAGTGCCACCTCCCCCGGGACAGGGTTCGACGAGCAGTACTTC. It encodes CASSATSPGTGFDEQYF. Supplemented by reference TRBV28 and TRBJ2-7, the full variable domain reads DVKVTQSSRYLVKRTGEKVFLECVQDMDHENMFWYRQDPGLGLRLIYFSYDVKMKEKGDIPEGYSVSREKKERFSLILESASTNQTSMYLCASSATSPGTGFDEQYFGPGTRLTVT.

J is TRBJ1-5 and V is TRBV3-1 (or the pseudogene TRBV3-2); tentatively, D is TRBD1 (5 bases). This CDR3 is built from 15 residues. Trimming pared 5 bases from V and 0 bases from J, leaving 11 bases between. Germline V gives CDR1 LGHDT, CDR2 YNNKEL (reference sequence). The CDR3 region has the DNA TGTGCCAGCAGCTACGGACATGTTAGCAATCAGCCCCAGCATTTT. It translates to CASSYGHVSNQPQHF.

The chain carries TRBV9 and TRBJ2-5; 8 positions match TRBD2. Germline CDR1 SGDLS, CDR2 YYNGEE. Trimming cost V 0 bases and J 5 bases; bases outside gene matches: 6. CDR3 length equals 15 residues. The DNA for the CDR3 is TGTGCCAGCAGCGTAGTTGGAGCGGGAGACGAGACCCAGTACTTC. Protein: CASSVVGAGDETQYF.

DNA for the CDR3: TGTGCCTGGAGTGGGGGGGATAGCGGCCAGGGGACCCAGTACTTC. Amino acid sequence: CAWSGGDSGQGTQYF. This chain uses TRBV30 with TRBJ2-5; the D gene is possibly TRBD2 (6 bases). Germline V gene lookup returns CDR1 GTSNPN and CDR2 SVGIG (reference sequence). V gave up 1 base and J gave up 7 bases, with 19 bases separating them. The CDR3 sequence is 15 residues long.

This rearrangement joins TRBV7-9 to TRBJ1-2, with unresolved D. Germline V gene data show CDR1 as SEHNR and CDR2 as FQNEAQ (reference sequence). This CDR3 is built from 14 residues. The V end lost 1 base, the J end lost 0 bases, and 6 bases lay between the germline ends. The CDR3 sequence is CASSLGEPNYGYTF. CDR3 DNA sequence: TGTGCCAGCAGCTTAGGCGAGCCTAACTATGGCTACACCTTC. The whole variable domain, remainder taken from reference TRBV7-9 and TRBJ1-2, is DTGVSQNPRHKITKRGQNVTFRCDPISEHNRLYWYRQTLGQGPEFLTYFQNEAQLEKSRLLSDRFSAERPKGSFSTLEIQRTEQGDSAMYLCASSLGEPNYGYTFGSGTRLTVV.

The CDR3 coding sequence is TGTGCCAGCAGCTTGGGACTAGCGGGAGTTTATGAGCAGTTCTTC. Encoded protein: CASSLGLAGVYEQFF. V and J are TRBV7-6 and TRBJ2-1; TRBD2 aligns across 14 bases. Germline-derived CDR1 and CDR2 are SGHVS and FNYEAQ. The trim removed 3 bases at V and 8 bases at J, leaving 3 bases unmatched. The CDR3 extends over 15 amino acids.

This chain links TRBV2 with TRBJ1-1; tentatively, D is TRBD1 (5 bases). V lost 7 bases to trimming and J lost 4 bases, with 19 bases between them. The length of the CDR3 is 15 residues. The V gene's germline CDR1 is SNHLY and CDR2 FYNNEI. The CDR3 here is CASNRGRVIGTEAFF. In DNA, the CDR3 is TGTGCCAGCAATAGGGGCAGAGTGATAGGCACTGAAGCTTTCTTT. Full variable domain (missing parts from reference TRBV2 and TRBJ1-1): EPEVTQTPSHQVTQMGQEVILRCVPISNHLYFYWYRQILGQKVEFLVSFYNNEISEKSEIFDDQFSVERPDGSNFTLKIRSTKLEDSAMYFCASNRGRVIGTEAFFGQGTRLTVV.

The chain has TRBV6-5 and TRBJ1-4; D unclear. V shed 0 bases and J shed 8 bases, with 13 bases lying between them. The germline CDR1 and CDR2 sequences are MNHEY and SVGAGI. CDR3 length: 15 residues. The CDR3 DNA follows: TGTGCCAGCAGTTACTCGACGCTAGCGGGGGAAAAACTGTTTTTT. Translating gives CASSYSTLAGEKLFF.

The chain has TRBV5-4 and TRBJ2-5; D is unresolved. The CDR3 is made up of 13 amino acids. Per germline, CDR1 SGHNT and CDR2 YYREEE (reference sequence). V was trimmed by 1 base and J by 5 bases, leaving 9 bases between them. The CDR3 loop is CASSLISLETQYF. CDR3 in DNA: TGTGCCAGCAGCTTGATTAGTTTGGAGACCCAGTACTTC.

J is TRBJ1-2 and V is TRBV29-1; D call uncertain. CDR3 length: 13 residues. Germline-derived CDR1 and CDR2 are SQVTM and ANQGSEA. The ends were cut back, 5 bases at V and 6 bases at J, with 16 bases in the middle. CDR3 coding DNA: TGCAGCGTTTCTGGAGGCACGAGGAATGGCTACACCTTC. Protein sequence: CSVSGGTRNGYTF.

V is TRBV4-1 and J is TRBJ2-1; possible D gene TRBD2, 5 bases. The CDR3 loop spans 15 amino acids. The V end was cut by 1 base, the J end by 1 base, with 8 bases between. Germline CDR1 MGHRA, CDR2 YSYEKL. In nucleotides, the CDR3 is TGCGCCAGCAGCCAAGTAAGCGGATCCTACAATGAGCAGTTCTTC. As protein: CASSQVSGSYNEQFF.

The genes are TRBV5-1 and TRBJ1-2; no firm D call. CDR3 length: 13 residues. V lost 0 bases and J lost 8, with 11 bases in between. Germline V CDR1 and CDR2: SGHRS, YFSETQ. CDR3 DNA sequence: TGCGCCAGCAGCTTGGGCCAGGATCGAGGCTACACCTTC. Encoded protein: CASSLGQDRGYTF. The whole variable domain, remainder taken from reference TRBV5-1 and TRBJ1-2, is KAGVTQTPRYLIKTRGQQVTLSCSPISGHRSVSWYQQTPGQGLQFLFEYFSETQRNKGNFPGRFSGRQFSNSRSEMNVSTLELGDSALYLCASSLGQDRGYTFGSGTRLTVV.

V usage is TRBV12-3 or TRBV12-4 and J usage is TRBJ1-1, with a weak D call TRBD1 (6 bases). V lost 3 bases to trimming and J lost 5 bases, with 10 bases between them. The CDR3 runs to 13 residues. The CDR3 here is CASSLQGTTEAFF. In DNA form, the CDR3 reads TGTGCCAGCAGTTTGCAGGGGACGACTGAAGCTTTCTTT.

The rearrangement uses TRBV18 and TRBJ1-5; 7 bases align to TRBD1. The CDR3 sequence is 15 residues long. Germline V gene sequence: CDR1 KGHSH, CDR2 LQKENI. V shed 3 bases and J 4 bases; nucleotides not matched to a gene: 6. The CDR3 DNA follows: TGTGCCAGCTCACCGGTAGGGGGCCTAAATCAGCCCCAGCATTTT. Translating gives CASSPVGGLNQPQHF.